The T cell receptor (beta chain) under discussion was sequenced for a study of cytomegalovirus exposure and HLA in healthy donors (dated by TCRdb to 2015 to 2018). Background on the whole study: According to an earlier analysis of several hundred of the donors, about 179 million T cells yielded 100 million or so unique TCR beta sequences and around 300 Gb of sequence data. An early release covering roughly 640 HLA-typed donors comprised approximately 290 gigabases of sequencing data and roughly 86 million unique TCR sequences. Among the roughly 400 genotyped donors, about 85% belonged to the genetic ancestry cluster associated with self-reported Caucasian donors. The study aimed to test whether signatures of past pathogen exposure could be identified by cataloging public T cell receptors. The study profiled the T cell repertoires of around 700 subjects by immunosequencing and related them to cytomegalovirus serostatus. A separate validation cohort of 100 to 150 different subjects was used in addition to the 666-subject first cohort. To predict cytomegalovirus infection status, the study brought together high-throughput TCR immunosequencing, statistical association of individual TCRs with disease status, and machine learning. To study patterns of TCR occurrence, a later analysis re-analyzed previously published TCR beta repertoires from 550 to 800 donors and added high-resolution HLA genotyping. The later analysis used no new phenotypic data to find candidate immune exposures, relying instead on TCR beta sequences and their occurrence across donors. An earlier analysis of around 580 of the donors used high-throughput TCR beta sequencing to judge whether each TCR beta V gene segment behaved as functional or pseudogenic. Donor age, sex, ethnicity and CMV serostatus were compiled alongside the repertoire data. A later genetic analysis took genome-wide SNP genotypes for 398 of the 666 donors and used that subset as a discovery cohort. Every discovery cohort repertoire had been produced on one sequencing platform. Both class I and class II loci were covered by HLA typing, at four-digit resolution. The number of donors typed differed by locus, with about 629-630 for A, B, C, DRB1 and DQB1, around 500 for DQA1, about 610 for DPA1, and 472 for DPB1. Roughly 5 DR-DQ haplotypes were handled as single units for association and clustering because linkage in the cohort was strong. Across 398 genotyped donors of the cohort, an average of approximately 240,000 unique TCR beta nucleotide sequences per donor were sequenced, and approximately 17% of those sequences were non-productive.

Via the germline V gene (reference sequence), CDR1 is PRHDT and CDR2 FYEKMQ. From the cysteine up to the phenylalanine, the CDR3 has a length of 16 residues. Only CDR3 DNA remains: 48 bases, in frame from the first base. Trimming takes 1 base off V and 0 bases off J; junction bases not matched to a gene: 5. The cohort comprised some 700 healthy bone marrow donors. All cohort members were sampled while nominally healthy, although unrecorded immune exposures were likely present. The donor tested CMV seronegative, placing the donor among the approximately 400 seronegative members of the cohort. A peripheral blood sample was provided by each donor, and peripheral blood mononuclear cells were used for TCR beta sequencing. The Qiagen DNeasy Blood Extraction Kit was used to extract genomic DNA from the blood cell samples. For this clone: Its cognate antigen has yet to be identified. Qualities for individual bases were not recorded, and no much larger clone is one base off.

Receptors were amplified or captured by the immunoSEQ multiplex PCR assay. For the multiplex PCR, a mixture combining 60 forward primers for TCR Vbeta segments and 13 reverse primers for TCR Jbeta segments was used. A multiplex PCR assay on genomic DNA amplified the CDR3 region of rearranged TCR beta genes. The amplified TCR beta libraries were sequenced on the Illumina HiSeq System as 87-base-pair reads. In the source study's methods: A later analysis counted about 80 million unique TCR beta chains across the 650 to 700 repertoires, and roughly 9.9 million of these chains were shared by at least two donors. Raw reads were error-corrected and collapsed into unique sequences with a nearest-neighbor algorithm that merged closely related sequences to remove PCR and sequencing errors. V, D and J gene segments were assigned by aligning CDR3 sequences to IMGT reference sequences. Each retained sequence needed at least a six-nucleotide match to both a V gene segment and a J gene segment. Rearrangements were called productive when the CDR3 lacked stop codons and stayed in frame with V and J; all others were non-productive. CDR3 was defined according to IMGT convention as the region running from the second conserved V-encoded cysteine to the conserved J-encoded phenylalanine. The earlier analysis of about 590 of the donors excluded sequences that lacked an unambiguous match to a single V gene segment. An earlier analysis of roughly 590 of the donors called V segments functional above 56.7% productive rearrangements and segregating when the between-donor standard deviation exceeded 5%. A statistical classification framework was developed to diagnose cytomegalovirus status using the catalog of TCR beta chain sequences. In a later analysis, V and J genes were assigned by comparing TCR nucleotide sequences against IMGT/GENE-DB human TR gene sequences. The TCRdist pipeline was used in a later analysis to assign CDR3 sequences and most-parsimonious VDJ recombination scenarios. In a later analysis, each TCR beta chain was defined by its CDR3 amino acid sequence together with its V-gene family, and reads without a unique V-gene family were excluded. To address suspected cross-contamination and a sequencing artifact, a later analysis removed approximately 590 highly shared, low-generation-probability nucleotide sequences. For each public chain, a later analysis derived a clonal expansion index from normalized ranks of inferred template counts within each repertoire. In a later analysis, generation probabilities were computed using a VDJ recombination model fitted to out-of-frame rearrangements, and the results were checked against IGoR. A later analysis scored TCR-TCR, TCR-HLA and TCR-CMV co-occurrence with hypergeometric tests, applying a repertoire-size bias correction to TCR pairs. To estimate false discovery rates, a later analysis permuted the HLA or CMV assignments 20 times. In a later analysis, co-occurring TCRs were grouped using DBSCAN, with TCRdist sequence similarity added in when clustering inside HLA-allele-positive subsets. Co-occurrence clustering excluded repertoires with fewer than 30,000 or more than 120,000 public chains, plus five with anomalous nucleotide sharing. Not all clones reach the TCRdb copy of this immuneACCESS table, which keeps in-frame sequences only. Checked studies attribute under half of the gap to unresolved V genes and leave the rest unexplained. For V, J and clone size, that table is used; D and trimming come from the DNA. This sample is represented by under 200,000 clones; approximately 78% of them were singletons. The ten largest make up 1.5% to 2% of the sample.

Points the paper makes about the study in general: A later analysis reported that several top co-occurrence clusters appeared linked to parvovirus B19, influenza, CMV and Epstein-Barr virus. A later analysis found that HLA-associated TCR beta chains were more clonally expanded and had lower generation probabilities than equally common non-associated chains. Roughly uniform sequencing depth across donors was assumed in presence/absence analyses, although this assumption may not hold. A cluster of highly shared sequence variants was judged likely to represent a technical artifact of the sequencing pipeline. The classifier was reported to diagnose cytomegalovirus status with high specificity and sensitivity in both the original cohort and the validation cohort. In this cohort, only TCR beta chains were sequenced, and detectable features were limited by the absence of alpha or paired-chain data. Compared with the approximately 670-donor mean, donors in an Asian-associated ancestry cluster had fewer N-insertions in productive TCRs, according to a later genetic analysis. The earlier analysis of fewer than 750 of the donors excluded seventeen rarely observed V segments, including chromosome 9 orphons, because counts were too low. A later analysis found that most CMV-associated TCR beta chains appeared HLA-restricted, with HLA associations seemingly driven largely by CMV exposure. In an earlier analysis of approximately 600 of the donors, most TCR beta V segments were observed in productive rearrangements about 87% or about 30% of the time, broadly matching IMGT annotations. When HLA alleles, especially DR and DQ, strongly co-occurred, attributing TCR associations to individual alleles was difficult. For the cohort, immune exposure information was limited to CMV serostatus. Correlated functional status among segregating V segments might reflect linkage disequilibrium, but an unknown experimental factor could not be ruled out. A further reported finding was that TCR beta sequences accurately predicted the HLA-A and HLA-B alleles for most subjects in the first cohort. In vitro tests confirmed that a few of the cytomegalovirus-associated TCR beta chains recognize cytomegalovirus antigens. In a later genetic analysis, a missense DCLRE1C variant was associated with V-gene and J-gene trimming of TCR beta chains, and the association was replicated in an independent cohort. While some public TCRs were present in many individuals, most TCR sequences turned up only very rarely across donors. Some IMGT-functional V segments, including TRBV6-2 and TRBV6-3, could not be distinguished by the 87-base-pair reads and were therefore excluded. A later analysis associated 16,951 TCR beta sequences with specific HLA alleles at a false discovery rate of 0.05. Because HLA typing was unavailable for some donors at each locus, only the typed subset was used in association tests. According to the authors, the approach could potentially be generalized to other disease states and immunological phenotypes. The study listed 150 to 200 TCR beta chains as associated with cytomegalovirus. In a later analysis, TCR association rates were found to vary across HLA loci, with the most associated TCRs seen for DRB1 alleles and the fewest for HLA-C alleles.

The specimen sequenced was PBMCs. The receptor's source is a woman between 18 and 29 years old in good health and CMV-seronegative. Rearrangement joined TRBV13 to TRBJ1-1; a stretch of 7 junction bases matches TRBD1. The CDR3 here reads CASSLVRGRMNTEAFF. The DNA sequence is TGTGCCAGCAGCTTAGTAAGGGGGCGTATGAACACTGAAGCTTTCTTT.